One sample yielded the 12 T cell receptor beta chains listed below, sequenced in a study of T cell repertoires in cytomegalovirus infection. MiXCR, applied by TCRdb to the reads, yields one record per CDR3 protein. The sample holds 510,000 or so distinct CDR3 sequences, less than 30% seen once. Sample: PBMCs. The receptors come from a human donor in good health (CMV status not recorded). Some clones in this sample may be carry-over from other donors' samples.

V and J are TRBV7-9 and TRBJ2-5, with D tentatively TRBD2 (6 bases). The CDR3 extends over 16 amino acids. The ends were cut back, 5 bases at V and 2 bases at J, with 18 bases in the middle. The germline gives CDR1 SEHNR, CDR2 FQNEAQ (reference sequence). CDR3 sequence reads: CASSLTGLRGQETQYF. The CDR3 bases are TGTGCCAGCAGCCTCACGGGACTGCGGGGACAAGAGACCCAGTACTTC.

This clonotype was recorded many times. The CDR3 spells CSARLVLNEQFF. CDR3 bases: TGCAGTGCAAGACTGGTCCTAAATGAGCAGTTCTTC. This chain joins TRBV20-1 and TRBJ2-1; D is uncertain. The V gene's germline CDR1 is DFQATT and CDR2 SNEGSKA (reference sequence). Trimming cost V 6 bases and J 7 bases, with 13 bases left between them. CDR3 length equals 12 residues.

This clonotype came up many times. The V gene is TRBV7-2, the J gene TRBJ2-3; 9 bases align to TRBD2. The germline gives CDR1 SGHTA, CDR2 FQGNSA. The CDR3 consists of 16 residues. Losses at the gene ends were 7 bases for V and 3 bases for J; bases not matched to a gene: 11. The CDR3 is CASTTLAGVLTDTQYF. For the CDR3, the DNA is TGTGCCAGCACCACCTTAGCGGGAGTTCTTACAGATACGCAGTATTTT. Combining the CDR3 with reference TRBV7-2 and TRBJ2-3 gives the whole variable domain GAGVSQSPSNKVTEKGKDVELRCDPISGHTALYWYRQSLGQGLEFLIYFQGNSAPDKSGLPSDRFSAERTGGSVSTLTIQRTQQEDSAVYLCASTTLAGVLTDTQYFGPGTRLTVL.

This clonotype was observed a handful of times. This chain connects TRBV7-9 to TRBJ1-2; 11 nucleotides line up with TRBD1. Germline assignment: CDR1 SEHNR and CDR2 FQNEAQ (reference sequence). The trim removed 5 bases at V and 2 bases at J, leaving 4 bases unmatched. The CDR3 sequence is 15 residues long. The CDR3 nucleotides are TGTGCCAGCAGCATACGGGACAGGGGGAACTATGGCTACACCTTC. It codes for CASSIRDRGNYGYTF.

The chain carries TRBV6-6 and TRBJ1-6; the D gene is possibly TRBD1 (5 bases). The CDR3 covers 16 residues. CDR1 and CDR2 from the germline V gene are MNHNY and SVGAGI (reference sequence). V was clipped by 2 bases and J by 6 bases, with 14 bases between them. This CDR3 reads CASSYKAGLGNSPLHF. Written as DNA, the CDR3 is TGTGCCAGCAGTTACAAGGCAGGGTTGGGTAATTCACCCCTCCACTTT.

This sequence joins TRBV5-6 and TRBJ2-5; 8 nucleotides align to TRBD2. The CDR3 contains 16 residues. Germline assignment: CDR1 SGHDT and CDR2 YYEEEE. The ends lost 1 base at V and 2 bases at J; junction bases unmatched: 7. The CDR3 DNA sequence: TGTGCCAGCAGCTTGCGGAGCGGGAGAAATCAAGAGACCCAGTACTTC. Protein sequence: CASSLRSGRNQETQYF.

This clonotype was recorded at least ten times. V and J are TRBV6-2 or TRBV6-3 and TRBJ2-3; 8 positions match TRBD2. Germline-derived CDR1 and CDR2 are MNHEY and SVGEGT. The length of the CDR3 is 15 residues. J gave up 0 bases and V 6 bases, and 5 bases lay outside the gene matches. Here the CDR3 reads CASRKLAASTDTQYF. CDR3 bases: TGTGCCAGCAGAAAACTAGCGGCTAGCACAGATACGCAGTATTTT.

The V and J genes are TRBV28 and TRBJ2-7, with D perhaps TRBD1 (5 bases). Looked up from germline, CDR1 is MDHEN and CDR2 is SYDVKM. The CDR3 contains 14 residues. Trimming stripped 7 bases from V and 1 base from J, with 14 bases between. CDR3 bases: TGTGCCAGCAAACGAGACAGCTTGTCCTACGAGCAGTACTTC. Translation gives CASKRDSLSYEQYF.

This rearrangement joins TRBV19 to TRBJ2-3; 13 positions match TRBD2. Germline assignment: CDR1 LNHDA and CDR2 SQIVND (reference sequence). CDR3 size: 17 residues. The ends lost 3 bases at V and 4 bases at J; junction bases unmatched: 7. The CDR3: CASSMARTSGSPDTQYF. The CDR3 DNA reads as TGTGCCAGTAGTATGGCCCGGACTAGCGGGAGCCCAGATACGCAGTATTTT.

This clonotype was seen only a few times. This chain links TRBV6-6 with TRBJ1-3, with a tentative D call TRBD1 (5 bases). The ends were cut back, 4 bases at V and 2 bases at J, with 9 bases in the middle. This CDR3 has 14 residues. In germline, CDR1 is MNHNY, CDR2 SVGAGI (reference sequence). This CDR3 reads CASSSLGAGNTIYF. DNA for the CDR3: TGTGCCAGCAGTTCCCTGGGGGCTGGAAACACCATATATTTT.

In this sample, this clonotype turned up a few times. Here the CDR3 DNA reads TGTGCCAGCTCACCCGGGACAGGGATGGCTTCACCCCTCCACTTT. Translating gives CASSPGTGMASPLHF. V is TRBV18 and J is TRBJ1-6, with TRBD1 identical over 9 bases. Trimming cost V 3 bases and J 9 bases; bases outside gene matches: 6. The CDR3 runs to 15 residues. Germline V lookup: CDR1 KGHSH, CDR2 LQKENI.

The chain is built from TRBV12-3 or TRBV12-4 and TRBJ1-1; tentatively, D is TRBD1 (6 bases). CDR3 length equals 12 residues. Trimming removed 4 bases at V and 12 bases at J, with 15 bases between. CDR3 bases: TGTGCCAGCAGTTCCGGGGGCCGAGGTACTTTCTTT. It translates to CASSSGGRGTFF.